This T cell receptor beta chain was observed in a study of shared clonotypes between healthy human individuals. Naive CD8 cells, CD45RO-negative and positively selected for CCR7, excluded terminally differentiated effector memory CD45RA+ cells. V lost 1 base to trimming and J lost 3 bases; unmatched junction nucleotides: 5. Germline loops: CDR1 MNHEY, CDR2 SVGAGI. This CDR3 has 15 amino acids. Study-wide findings and caveats: All-four-donor shared clonotypes had higher generation probabilities than non-shared clonotypes did.

The table came from immunoSEQ multiplex PCR; TCRdb's copy has only in-frame clones and leaves some out. Of about 800,000 clones listed, about 97% were seen once; the top ten hold less than 0.25%. Note on this clone: The antigen is not known.

The specimen was naive CD8+ T cells sorted from blood. This sequence joins TRBV6-5 and TRBJ2-7, with 8 bases matching TRBD1. The receptor was isolated from a man aged 30-40 years in good health. CDR3 residues: CASSYWTGKVYEQYF. The DNA of the CDR3 is TGTGCCAGCAGTTACTGGACAGGGAAGGTCTACGAGCAGTACTTC.